This T cell receptor beta chain was recovered during a study of T cells after yellow fever vaccination. TCRdb ran MiXCR on the 5' RACE reads and lists one entry per CDR3 protein. The sample has more than 300,000 distinct CDR3 sequences; 3.5% to 4.5% are singletons. This clonotype was seen at least ten times. The CDR3 covers 14 residues. CDR1 and CDR2 from the germline V gene are DFQATT and SNEGSKA (reference sequence). The V segment lost 3 bases and the J segment 6 bases; nucleotides outside the gene matches: 7. Specimen: PBMCs, collected 15 days after the yellow fever booster vaccination. The TCR comes from a man between 18 and 29 years old who received the YFV17D yellow fever vaccine. The rearrangement joins TRBV20-1 to TRBJ2-1; TRBD2 agrees at 8 bases. The CDR3: CSARVGGAVNEQFF. The CDR3 bases are TGCAGTGCTAGGGTCGGGGGGGCCGTCAATGAGCAGTTCTTC.